The clone carrying this T cell receptor beta chain occurred a few times. Its antigen is as yet unknown. This entry belongs to a study of CD8 T cells in ankylosing spondylitis. Study results and caveats: Clones that were linked to disease were CD8+ and were relatively rare in peripheral blood. A TCR beta motif of fewer than ten highly homologous variants seemed to mark ankylosing spondylitis blood. A subset of motif variants has previously been described in the synovial fluid and blood of reactive arthritis.

Quantitative 5'-RACE with molecular barcodes generated TCR beta libraries. One entry per CDR3 protein results from TCRdb running MiXCR on the 5' RACE reads. Seen here are about 800,000 distinct CDR3 sequences, about an eighth observed once, and the top ten hold approximately 0.46%. Germline V gives CDR1 SEHNR, CDR2 FQNEAQ (reference sequence). The CDR3 spans 14 residues. V gave up 4 bases and J gave up 3 bases, with 12 bases separating them. Sample: blood, either unsorted or a sorted T cell fraction (not recorded which). The TCR originated in a male donor with ankylosing spondylitis. The chain recombines TRBV7-9 with TRBJ2-5; the D gene is possibly TRBD1 (6 bases). As DNA, the CDR3 is TGTGCCAGCAGCTCCGCCGACAGGAAAGAGACCCAGTACTTC. Translating gives CASSSADRKETQYF.